The entry below gives a single TCR beta chain sequence along with its context. The protocol was immunoSEQ multiplex PCR, while the TCRdb copy is restricted to in-frame clones and leaves out a portion. The table includes fewer than 200,000 clones, more than 75% detected once. This entry is derived from a study of blood T cell repertoires in COVID-19. The V end lost 2 bases, the J end lost 2 bases, and 9 bases lay between the germline ends. The germline CDR1 and CDR2 sequences are MNHEY and SVGAGI. The CDR3 extends over 14 amino acids. This receptor was taken from a human donor with acute COVID-19. The donor label of this sample is uncertain. What was sequenced was PBMCs or T cells enriched from blood (not recorded which). This chain uses TRBV6-5 with TRBJ1-1, with D possibly matching TRBD1 (5 bases). The CDR3 DNA sequence: TGTGCCAGCAGTTACAGCAGGGCCAACACTGAAGCTTTCTTT. It codes for CASSYSRANTEAFF.